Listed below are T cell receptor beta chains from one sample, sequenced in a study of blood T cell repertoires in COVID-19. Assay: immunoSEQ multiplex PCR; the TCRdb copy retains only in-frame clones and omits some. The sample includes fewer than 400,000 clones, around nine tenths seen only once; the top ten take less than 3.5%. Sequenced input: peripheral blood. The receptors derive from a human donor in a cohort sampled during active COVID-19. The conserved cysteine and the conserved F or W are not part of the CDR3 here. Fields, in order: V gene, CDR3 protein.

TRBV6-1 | ASSESSGGPDTQY
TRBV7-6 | ASSLAKTSPGELF
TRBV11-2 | ASSLGGGNTDTQY
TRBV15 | ATSRDRGPYEQY
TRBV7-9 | ASSLGQGINEQF
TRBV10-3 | AISSDRASEKLF
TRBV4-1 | ASSHPGTGVHEQY
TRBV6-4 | ASSDQTRNEQF
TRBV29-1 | SVETGQGAEETQY
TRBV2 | ASTRTSDSTDTQY
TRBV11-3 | ASSSRDTHSNQPQH
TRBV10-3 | ATRRQDDYEQY
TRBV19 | ASSPPSGLAGGTEGVNEQF
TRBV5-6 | ASSSPGYTQY
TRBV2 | ASQGGGGATDTQY
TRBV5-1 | ASSLGTGQGETQY
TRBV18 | ASSPRGGGYNEQF
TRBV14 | ASSISGSYGYT
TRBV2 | ASSEGRLGGTKRGGYT
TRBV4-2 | ASSQAGGEDTEAF
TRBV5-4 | ASSHGQGDTGELF
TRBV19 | ASSPPPRTGGVEKLF
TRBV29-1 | SVAGLAGAGELF
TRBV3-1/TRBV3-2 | ASSQQGQVDTQY
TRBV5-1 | ASSLVQGSLSENTEAF
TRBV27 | ASSPSWGQLSSPLH
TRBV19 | ASSSQGKQNEQF
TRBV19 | ASSGGGQPYYNEQF
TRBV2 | ASRQGRSGYT
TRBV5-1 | ASSLDPGVLNTEAF
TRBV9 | ASSVVGGGDTQY
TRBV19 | ASSGVRDSLYNEQF
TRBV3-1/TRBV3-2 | ASSQEQGKLADTQY